This TCR beta chain was profiled in a study of cytomegalovirus exposure and HLA in healthy donors. Study summary: Roughly 77 million unique TCRs from HLA-typed donors made up an early data release.

Study-level findings and limits: In a later analysis, DRB1 alleles had the most associated TCRs; HLA-C alleles the fewest. Several of the most significant clusters appeared linked to common viral pathogens, based on a later analysis. As a later analysis revealed, most CMV-associated TCR beta chains appeared HLA-restricted.

This clone was seen a handful of times. What it recognizes is unknown. Trimming cost V 0 bases and J 2 bases; bases outside gene matches: 2. Germline V lookup: CDR1 SGHKS, CDR2 YYEKEE (reference sequence). CDR3 length equals 16 residues. Use of 60 Vbeta and 13 Jbeta primers characterized the PCR. Method: immunoSEQ multiplex PCR; TCRdb's copy keeps in-frame clones and lacks some. The data hold about 220,000 clones, with 75% observed a single time. The sequenced material came from PBMCs. The source of this sequence is a young woman in good health and CMV-seronegative. J is TRBJ2-3 and V is TRBV5-5, with 11 bases identical to TRBD2. The CDR3 region is CASSLGTSGFTDTQYF. The CDR3 DNA reads as TGTGCCAGCAGCTTGGGGACTAGCGGGTTCACAGATACGCAGTATTTT. Full variable domain (remainder filled in from reference TRBV5-5 and TRBJ2-3): DAGVTQSPTHLIKTRGQQVTLRCSPISGHKSVSWYQQVLGQGPQFIFQYYEKEERGRGNFPDRFSARQFPNYSSELNVNALLLGDSALYLCASSLGTSGFTDTQYFGPGTRLTVL.